The 15 T cell receptor beta chains below come from one sample, sequenced in a study of blood T cell repertoires in COVID-19. The repertoire was sequenced with immunoSEQ multiplex PCR; TCRdb's copy has only in-frame clones and lacks some. The repertoire includes tens of thousands of clones, over 65% of them detected once, and roughly 4.2% sits in the top ten. The specimen was peripheral blood. Receptors originate from a woman aged 55 to 70 with acute or convalescent COVID-19.

The CDR3 DNA sequence: TGTGCCAGCAGCTTAGGCGATTCGGGGAATCAGCCCCAGCATTTT. This encodes CASSLGDSGNQPQHF. This chain connects TRBV7-2 to TRBJ1-5; D is undetermined. The CDR3 has 15 amino acids. With 1 base removed from V and 4 bases from J, the gap between germline ends came to 11 bases. Germline CDR1 reads SGHTA; CDR2 reads FQGNSA.

The CDR3 reads CASSLAGGMETQYF. The CDR3 DNA reads TGCGCCAGCAGCTTGGCAGGGGGCATGGAGACCCAGTACTTC. The rearrangement joins TRBV5-1 to TRBJ2-5, with 8 bases identical to TRBD1. CDR3 length: 14 amino acids. Per the germline V gene, CDR1 is SGHRS and CDR2 is YFSETQ. The junction had 3 bases not matched to a gene; V was cut back by 0 bases and J by 5 bases.

The V gene is TRBV28, the J gene TRBJ1-5; D perhaps matches TRBD1 (6 bases). Per germline, CDR1 MDHEN and CDR2 SYDVKM. V gave up 5 bases and J gave up 7 bases, with 21 bases separating them. The CDR3 is 16 amino acids. The CDR3 DNA reads TGTGCCAGCAGTACGCATCGCACAGGGAGAATACAGCCCCAGCATTTT. Its protein product is CASSTHRTGRIQPQHF.

The V call is TRBV2, the J call TRBJ1-3; maybe TRBD1 (5 bases). Trimming stripped 4 bases from V and 0 bases from J, with 22 bases between. The CDR3 contains 19 residues. The germline V gene encodes CDR1 SNHLY and CDR2 FYNNEI. CDR3 amino acids: CASSGFPRAEGHSGNTIYF. In nucleotides, the CDR3 is TGTGCCAGCAGTGGTTTCCCCAGGGCGGAGGGGCACTCTGGAAACACCATATATTTT.

This clone has only one observation. The same CDR3 can be traced to other DNA sequences in this sample. The rearrangement joins TRBV28 to TRBJ1-1; maybe TRBD1 (5 bases). The CDR3 spans 12 residues. V was pared by 2 bases and J by 5 bases, with 6 bases between. Germline CDR1 is MDHEN and CDR2 is SYDVKM. This chain's CDR3 is CASSLQGTEAFF. The CDR3 DNA reads TGTGCCAGCAGTTTACAGGGAACTGAAGCTTTCTTT.

The rearrangement uses TRBV6-5 and TRBJ2-7; D perhaps matches TRBD1 (5 bases). This CDR3 region has 14 residues. V was clipped by 5 bases and J by 0 bases, with 11 bases between them. Germline CDR1 is MNHEY and CDR2 is SVGAGI. The CDR3 bases are TGTGCCAGCAGTAAGGGGATTGCCTCCTACGAGCAGTACTTC. Its protein product is CASSKGIASYEQYF.

This clone was recorded a few times. The CDR3 sequence is CAWSPQDEQFF. The CDR3 bases are TGTGCCTGGAGTCCACAGGATGAGCAGTTCTTC. The chain combines TRBV30 with TRBJ2-1, with a weak D call TRBD1 (5 bases). There are 11 residues in the CDR3. Germline CDR1 reads GTSNPN; CDR2 reads SVGIG (reference sequence). Between the trimmed V and J ends, which lost 2 bases and 8 bases, there was a span of 7 bases.

This clone was picked up one time. The rearrangement uses TRBV14 and TRBJ2-3; no clear D. Per germline, CDR1 SGHDN and CDR2 FVKESK. Trimming took off 1 base at V and 3 bases at J, with 14 bases between the two ends. The CDR3 totals 16 residues. This chain's CDR3 is CASSQVGHPRTDTQYF. The CDR3 DNA reads as TGTGCCAGCAGCCAAGTAGGCCATCCTAGGACAGATACGCAGTATTTT.

This chain joins TRBV18 and TRBJ2-5, with a possible D match to TRBD2 (6 bases). The CDR3 length is 14 residues. The germline V and J ends were trimmed by 4 bases and 2 bases, with 11 bases remaining between them. Germline lookup yields CDR1 KGHSH and CDR2 LQKENI. The CDR3 reads CASSRAGSQETQYF. For the CDR3, the DNA is TGTGCCAGCTCACGCGCCGGGAGTCAAGAGACCCAGTACTTC.

The gene calls are TRBV13 and TRBJ1-1; 8 positions agree with TRBD1. The CDR3 length is 15 residues. Trimming cost V 6 bases and J 3 bases; bases outside gene matches: 9. Germline CDR1 and CDR2: PRHDT and FYEKMQ (reference sequence). The CDR3 loop reads CASRLTQGADTEAFF. The CDR3 coding sequence is TGTGCCAGCAGATTAACTCAGGGGGCAGACACTGAAGCTTTCTTT.

The rearrangement joins TRBV28 to TRBJ1-1, with 9 nucleotides matching TRBD1. CDR1 and CDR2 from the germline V gene are MDHEN and SYDVKM. CDR3 size: 14 residues. J was trimmed by 4 bases and V by 6 bases; bases with no gene match: 6. DNA of the CDR3: TGTGCCAGCAGCTGGGGACAGGGAGGCACTGAAGCTTTCTTT. Its protein product is CASSWGQGGTEAFF.

Only one count was recorded for this clone. The rearrangement links TRBV24-1 to TRBJ1-1; a weak D match, TRBD1 (5 bases). The CDR3 sequence is 13 residues long. Per germline, CDR1 KGHDR and CDR2 SFDVKD. The V end was cut by 6 bases, the J end by 3 bases, with 10 bases between. CDR3 bases: TGTGCCACCAGTTGGGGGACTGACACTGAAGCTTTCTTT. This sequence encodes CATSWGTDTEAFF.

V is TRBV28 and J is TRBJ1-2; D perhaps matches TRBD1 (5 bases). The CDR3 loop spans 16 amino acids. V gave up 6 bases and J gave up 0 bases, with 17 bases separating them. The germline V gene has CDR1 MDHEN and CDR2 SYDVKM. The chain's CDR3 is CASSPEGEPSNYGYTF. The CDR3, as DNA: TGTGCCAGCAGCCCTGAAGGGGAACCTTCTAACTATGGCTACACCTTC.

The rearrangement joins TRBV5-4 to TRBJ2-1; 7 bases line up with TRBD2. There are 16 residues in the CDR3. Germline assignment: CDR1 SGHNT and CDR2 YYREEE (reference sequence). J lost 0 bases, V lost 3 bases, and 6 bases had no gene match. In DNA form, the CDR3 reads TGTGCCAGCAGCTGGGCGGGCGGGGGCTCCTACAATGAGCAGTTCTTC. Its translation is CASSWAGGGSYNEQFF.

The chain carries TRBV19 and TRBJ2-1, with D possibly matching TRBD1 (6 bases). The CDR3 has 16 amino acids. The V gene lost 0 bases and the J gene lost 4 bases, with 13 bases spanning the gap. The V gene's germline CDR1 is LNHDA and CDR2 SQIVND (reference sequence). Written as DNA, the CDR3 is TGTGCCAGTAGTATAGATCACAGGGCCGGATACAATGAGCAGTTCTTC. Protein product: CASSIDHRAGYNEQFF.